This TCR beta chain is drawn from a study of CD8 T cells in Susac syndrome. The ends were cut back, 4 bases at V and 5 bases at J, with 6 bases in the middle. CDR3 length: 12 amino acids. When the RNA was reverse transcribed, random hexamers were used with an input of roughly 0.45 to 1 ug. TCRdb processed the immunoSEQ multiplex PCR reads anew with MiXCR; each CDR3 protein has one entry. The table has some 130,000 distinct CDR3 sequences, roughly 94% seen once. V usage is TRBV12-3 or TRBV12-4 and J usage is TRBJ2-4; D uncertain. The TCR sequence derives from a human donor with Susac syndrome. The sample taken for sequencing was CD8+ T cells from PBMCs. DNA of the CDR3: TGTGCCAGCAGTTCATGGGAAAACATTCAGTACTTC. This sequence encodes CASSSWENIQYF.